The source of this TCR beta chain is a study of CD8 T cells in Susac syndrome. Random hexamers were used to reverse transcribe the RNA input (0.5 to 1 ug). MiXCR, run by TCRdb on the immunoSEQ multiplex PCR reads, gives a single entry per CDR3 protein. Of about 190,000 distinct CDR3 sequences in the sample, roughly 94% were seen once. CDR3 size: 14 residues. Germline V lookup: CDR1 DFQATT, CDR2 SNEGSKA (reference sequence). J was trimmed by 1 base and V by 8 bases; bases with no gene match: 6. The rearrangement links TRBV20-1 to TRBJ1-5, with 9 positions matching TRBD1. Material for sequencing was CD8+ T cells from PBMCs. The TCR comes from a human donor with Susac syndrome. The CDR3 sequence is CSPLDRGSNQPQHF. CDR3 in DNA: TGCAGTCCCTTAGACAGGGGGAGCAATCAGCCCCAGCATTTT.